These 6 T cell receptor beta chains came from one sample sequenced in a study of CD8+ T cells in alopecia areata. RNA was isolated and reverse transcribed to cDNA, the sequencing template. Here immunoSEQ multiplex PCR was the method, and the copy in TCRdb shows in-frame clones only, minus some. This sample has under 200,000 clones, with approximately 65% found just once. Described treatment: oral pan-JAK inhibitor, 5-10 mg twice daily. The sequencing here drew on CD4+ T cells sorted from blood, taken at week 4, from a patient treated with tofacitinib. The receptors come from a human donor with alopecia areata.

The chain uses TRBV11-3 and TRBJ2-3; D is possibly TRBD2 (6 bases). In germline, CDR1 is SGHNT, CDR2 YENEEA. The CDR3 length is 13 residues. V was cut by 5 bases and J by 4 bases, with 10 bases left in between. The DNA of the CDR3 is TGTGCCAGCAGCCGAGGAGGGCCAGATACGCAGTATTTT. Translated, it gives CASSRGGPDTQYF.

V gene TRBV19 combines with J gene TRBJ1-5; D possibly corresponds to TRBD1 (6 bases). Trimming took 4 bases from V and 3 from J, leaving 10 bases between them. This CDR3 is built from 14 residues. Germline loops: CDR1 LNHDA, CDR2 SQIVND (reference sequence). The CDR3 region has the DNA TGTGCCAGTAGTACCACAGGGCTCAATCAGCCCCAGCATTTT. Amino acid sequence: CASSTTGLNQPQHF.

The chain uses TRBV2 and TRBJ2-2; 7 bases agree with TRBD2. Looked up from germline, CDR1 is SNHLY and CDR2 is FYNNEI. Losses at the gene ends were 8 bases for V and 0 bases for J; bases not matched to a gene: 0. The CDR3 sequence is 13 residues long. In nucleotides, the CDR3 is TGTGCCAGCGGGACTACGAACACCGGGGAGCTGTTTTTT. Its protein is CASGTTNTGELFF.

The chain combines TRBV5-6 with TRBJ2-1; D is perhaps TRBD1 (5 bases). In germline, CDR1 is SGHDT, CDR2 YYEEEE. This CDR3 spans 15 amino acids. The ends were cut back, 4 bases at V and 1 base at J, with 12 bases in the middle. CDR3 protein: CASSPRQLSYNEQFF. In nucleotides, the CDR3 is TGTGCCAGCAGCCCCCGACAGTTATCCTACAATGAGCAGTTCTTC.

The V call is TRBV6-5, the J call TRBJ1-5; D gene ambiguous. Trimming took off 8 bases at V and 7 bases at J, with 15 bases between the two ends. CDR3 length: 13 amino acids. Germline CDR1 reads MNHEY; CDR2 reads SVGAGI. The CDR3 DNA reads as TGTGCCAGCGGTCGTGGATCGGGGCAGCCCCAGCATTTT. Its protein is CASGRGSGQPQHF.

J is TRBJ2-7 and V is TRBV30; 7 positions match TRBD1. The CDR3 spans 11 residues. Germline CDR1 and CDR2: GTSNPN and SVGIG (reference sequence). With V trimmed by 1 base and J by 9 bases, 3 bases remained unmatched. The CDR3 protein is CAWSGDRVQYF. CDR3 nucleotides: TGTGCCTGGAGTGGAGACAGGGTGCAGTACTTC.